The table lists the clone carrying this TCR beta chain with a few counts. Its antigen is undetermined. The data stem from a study of post-analysis software for immune sequencing data. Study-level background: The disease courses covered relapsing-remitting, secondary progressive and progressive-relapsing multiple sclerosis. Study-wide results and caveats: F-measure co-clustering was strong for batch-matched samples. Five or six TRBV segments, TRBV5-6, TRBV5-1 and TRBV20-1 among them, were found more frequent in patients than controls. Among multiple sclerosis patients, normalized Chao1 diversity was significantly below that of controls.

The CDR3 has 14 amino acids. V was trimmed by 2 bases and J by 3 bases, leaving 10 bases between them. Germline V gene data show CDR1 as MDHEN and CDR2 as SYDVKM. cDNA libraries for TCR beta contained unique molecular identifiers. TCRdb used MiXCR to reprocess the PCR reads, holding one entry per CDR3 protein. The table has 350,000 to 500,000 distinct CDR3 sequences, 30% to 45% seen once. Sequencing was done on a sample of blood. This chain links TRBV28 with TRBJ1-2; D is ambiguous. The source of this sequence is a girl aged 2-10 years with multiple sclerosis. CDR3 sequence reads: CASSLRLFDYGYTF. Here the CDR3 DNA reads TGTGCCAGCAGTTTACGCCTATTCGACTATGGCTACACCTTC.